A single sample gave rise to the 10 T cell receptor beta chains below, sequenced in a study of long-term antiretroviral therapy in people with HIV (dated by TCRdb to between 2021 and 2024). Sequencing of the TRB variable region was done with the immunoSEQ hsTCRB v3.0 assay at survey level resolution. As stored in TCRdb, this immuneACCESS dataset retains in-frame rearrangements with V and J assigned. A fraction of the clones does not appear; measured against another copy, unresolved V genes explain less than half of the discrepancy, and the remainder lacks a known reason. The sample table records around 21,000 clones; 81% of these occur just once. The ten largest clones add up to roughly an eighth of the sample. The material was unsorted PBMCs, obtained 0.1 years before starting antiretroviral therapy. The receptors were gathered from a man aged 40-49 years with HIV.

This sequence joins TRBV5-1 and TRBJ2-2; D possibly corresponds to TRBD2 (6 bases). This CDR3 is 17 amino acids long. The ends were cut back, 4 bases at V and 0 bases at J, with 16 bases in the middle. CDR1 SGHRS and CDR2 YFSETQ come from the germline V gene. DNA of the CDR3: TGCGCCAGCAGCCTGGCTCGGGGGTCAACGAACACCGGGGAGCTGTTTTTT. Its protein product is CASSLARGSTNTGELFF.

The rearrangement uses TRBV7-9 and TRBJ2-2; unclear D gene. V was clipped by 4 bases and J by 1 base, with 1 base between them. The CDR3 is 12 amino acids. From germline, CDR1 is SEHNR and CDR2 FQNEAQ (reference sequence). The CDR3 bases are TGTGCCAGCAGCTGGAACACCGGGGAGCTGTTTTTT. Protein sequence: CASSWNTGELFF.

The gene calls are TRBV7-6 and TRBJ2-7; 8 nucleotides line up with TRBD1. This CDR3 comprises 12 residues. V dropped 3 bases and J dropped 8; count of bases not matched to a gene: 3. Germline V gene sequence: CDR1 SGHVS, CDR2 FNYEAQ. CDR3 loop: CASSFGQGQQYF. For the CDR3, the DNA is TGTGCCAGCAGCTTCGGACAGGGCCAGCAGTACTTC.

This clone was picked up a small number of times. Relative to the germline gene, one junction end is altered; a read error may explain this. The gene calls are TRBV11-3 and TRBJ1-1; possible D gene TRBD1, 5 bases. Germline CDR1 SGHNT, CDR2 YENEEA. The CDR3 has 15 amino acids. CDR3 sequence reads: CASENYRRVNPEAFF. CDR3 DNA sequence: TGTGCCAGCGAGAACTACCGCAGGGTGAACCCTGAAGCTTTCTTT. The complete variable domain, with remaining parts taken from reference TRBV11-3 and TRBJ1-1, reads EAGVVQSPRYKIIEKKQPVAFWCNPISGHNTLYWYLQNLGQGPELLIRYENEEAVDDSQLPKDRFSAERLKGVDSTLKIQPAELGDSAVYLCASENYRRVNPEAFFGQGTRLTVV.

The chain recombines TRBV29-1 with TRBJ2-6; D might be TRBD1 (7 bases). CDR3 length: 16 amino acids. V was shortened by 5 bases and J by 2 bases, with 16 bases between the two germline ends. Germline-derived CDR1 and CDR2 are SQVTM and ANQGSEA. In DNA form, the CDR3 reads TGCAGCGTTCGGGCGCAGGGGGGTGCTGGGGCCAACGTCCTGACTTTC. This codes for CSVRAQGGAGANVLTF.

The chain carries TRBV27 and TRBJ1-1, with D unresolved. The CDR3 extends over 15 amino acids. Looked up from germline, CDR1 is MNHEY and CDR2 is SMNVEV (reference sequence). V dropped 2 bases and J dropped 0 bases, with 10 bases sitting between them. The CDR3 reads CASSLNVAMNTEAFF. The CDR3 DNA is TGTGCCAGCAGTTTAAATGTGGCCATGAACACTGAAGCTTTCTTT.

The chain couples TRBV29-1 to TRBJ2-1, with a tentative D call TRBD2 (7 bases). V was clipped by 7 bases and J by 3 bases, with 16 bases between them. The CDR3 covers 14 residues. CDR1 is SQVTM, CDR2 ANQGSEA, per germline. Written as DNA, the CDR3 is TGCAGCGCCCCCGAGGGGGGGGGCTACAATGAGCAGTTCTTC. Amino acid sequence: CSAPEGGGYNEQFF.

The CDR3 sequence: CASSFSVNTEAFF. The CDR3 region has the DNA TGTGCCAGCAGCTTCTCGGTGAACACTGAAGCTTTCTTT. The chain couples TRBV7-2 to TRBJ1-1; no clear D gene. Germline V gene data show CDR1 as SGHTA and CDR2 as FQGNSA. CDR3 length: 13 amino acids. Trimming removed 3 bases at V and 0 bases at J, with 5 bases between.

The chain employs TRBV10-3 and TRBJ1-2, with D hard to call. CDR1 is ENHRY and CDR2 is SYGVKD in the germline V gene. Trimming cost V 5 bases and J 7 bases, with 20 bases left between them. The CDR3 is 15 residues long. In DNA, the CDR3 is TGTGCCATCAGTCGAGGGAGGGTTAAATCCTCTGGCTACACCTTC. It encodes CAISRGRVKSSGYTF.

The chain carries TRBV7-2 and TRBJ2-7, with 13 bases aligning to TRBD2. Germline V gene lookup returns CDR1 SGHTA and CDR2 FQGNSA. After removal of 4 bases from V and 3 bases from J, the junction contained 12 bases not matched to a gene. The CDR3 extends over 18 amino acids. The CDR3 reads CASSSRPPTSGRDYEQYF. The CDR3 nucleotides are TGTGCCAGCAGCTCCCGCCCCCCTACTAGCGGGAGGGACTACGAGCAGTACTTC.